Following are 3 T cell receptor beta chains from one sample sequenced in a study of blood T cell repertoires in COVID-19. Profiling relied on immunoSEQ multiplex PCR, and the TCRdb table lists in-frame clones only, not all of them. The top ten hold approximately 1.2% of the sample, which has 210,000 or so clones, about 90% seen once. The sequenced sample was peripheral blood. The receptors originated from a man between 25 and 39 years old with acute or convalescent COVID-19.

The J gene is TRBJ2-3, the V gene TRBV11-2, with a possible D match to TRBD1 (5 bases). Germline V gene sequence: CDR1 SGHAT, CDR2 FQNNGV. CDR3 length: 17 residues. Trimming removed 3 bases at V and 4 bases at J, with 20 bases between. CDR3: CASSLVWSAGIPDTQYF. The DNA of the CDR3 is TGTGCCAGCAGCTTGGTCTGGTCGGCAGGGATCCCAGATACGCAGTATTTT. The full variable domain, its missing parts supplied by reference TRBV11-2 and TRBJ2-3, is EAGVAQSPRYKIIEKRQSVAFWCNPISGHATLYWYQQILGQGPKLLIQFQNNGVVDDSQLPKDRFSAERLKGVDSTLKIQPAKLEDSAVYLCASSLVWSAGIPDTQYFGPGTRLTVL.

The chain joins TRBV5-1 to TRBJ2-3; 7 bases match TRBD2. CDR1 and CDR2 (germline): SGHRS, YFSETQ. Germline trimming cut 6 bases from V and 4 bases from J; bases unmatched to any gene: 8. The CDR3 length is 14 residues. CDR3 nucleotides: TGCGCCAGCACTACCGACGGGGGGTCAGATACGCAGTATTTT. This translates into CASTTDGGSDTQYF.

This clone was found once. The V gene is TRBV27, the J gene TRBJ1-4; possible D gene TRBD1, 5 bases. Germline values: CDR1 MNHEY, CDR2 SMNVEV (reference sequence). CDR3 length equals 15 residues. Deletions cut 6 bases from V and 7 bases from J, with 18 bases between. The chain's CDR3 is CASRPGPTKGEKLFF. The CDR3 DNA reads as TGTGCCAGCAGGCCAGGGCCTACGAAGGGTGAAAAACTGTTTTTT.